This T cell receptor (beta chain) appears in the sequencing data of a study of blood T cell repertoires in COVID-19. TCRdb's table, derived via immunoSEQ multiplex PCR, lists solely in-frame clones and lacks some. Of 200,000 to 250,000 clones in the sample, under 90% were seen once. The CDR3 is 13 residues long. The germline V gene encodes CDR1 MDHEN and CDR2 SYDVKM. Between the trimmed V and J ends, which lost 3 bases and 8 bases, there was a span of 13 bases. This sequence originates from a woman aged 45-59 years who had been exposed to COVID-19. Sequenced material: PBMCs or T cells enriched from blood (not recorded which). This rearrangement joins TRBV28 to TRBJ1-1, with D perhaps matching TRBD1 (6 bases). The CDR3 spells CASSFFGQGEAFF. The CDR3 region has the DNA TGTGCCAGCAGTTTTTTTGGGCAGGGGGAAGCTTTCTTT.